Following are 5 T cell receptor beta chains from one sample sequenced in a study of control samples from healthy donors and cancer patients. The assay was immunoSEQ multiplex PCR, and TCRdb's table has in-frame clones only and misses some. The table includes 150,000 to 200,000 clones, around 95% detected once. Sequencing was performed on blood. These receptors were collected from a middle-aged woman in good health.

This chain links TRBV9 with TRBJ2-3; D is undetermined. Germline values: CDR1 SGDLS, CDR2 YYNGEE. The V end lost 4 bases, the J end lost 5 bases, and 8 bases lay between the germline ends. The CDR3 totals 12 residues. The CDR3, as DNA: TGTGCCAGCAGCTATGGTGGAGATACGCAGTATTTT. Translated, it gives CASSYGGDTQYF.

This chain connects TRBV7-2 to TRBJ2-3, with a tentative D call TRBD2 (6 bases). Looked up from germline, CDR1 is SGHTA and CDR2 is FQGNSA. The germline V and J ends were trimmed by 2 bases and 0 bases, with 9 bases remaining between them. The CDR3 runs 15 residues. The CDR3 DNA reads TGTGCCAGCAGCTTAATGCGGGGAAGCACAGATACGCAGTATTTT. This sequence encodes CASSLMRGSTDTQYF.

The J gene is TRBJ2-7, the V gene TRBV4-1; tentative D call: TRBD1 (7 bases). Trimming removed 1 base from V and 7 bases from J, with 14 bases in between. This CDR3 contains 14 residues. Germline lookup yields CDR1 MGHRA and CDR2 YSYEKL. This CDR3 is CASSQGARGAEQYF. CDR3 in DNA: TGCGCCAGCAGCCAAGGGGCCAGGGGGGCTGAGCAGTACTTC.

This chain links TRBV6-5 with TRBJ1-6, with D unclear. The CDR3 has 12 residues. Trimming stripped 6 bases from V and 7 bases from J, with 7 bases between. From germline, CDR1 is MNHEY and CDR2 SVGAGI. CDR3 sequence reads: CASRDPNSPLHF. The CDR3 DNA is TGTGCCAGCAGAGACCCCAATTCACCCCTCCACTTT.

The DNA for the CDR3 is TGTGCCAGCAGCCAAGATGGGGGGGCCGGTTGGGGCACTGAAGCTTTCTTT. The encoded protein is CASSQDGGAGWGTEAFF. The rearrangement links TRBV3-1 (or the pseudogene TRBV3-2) to TRBJ1-1; tentative D call: TRBD1 (6 bases). V lost 0 bases and J 4 bases, leaving 18 bases between the germline ends. CDR1 and CDR2 from the germline V gene are LGHDT and YNNKEL (reference sequence). The CDR3 extends over 17 amino acids.